These 26 T cell receptor beta chains came from one sample sequenced in a study of T cell responses to AZD1222 COVID-19 vaccine. Clones were read by immunoSEQ multiplex PCR, and TCRdb kept only the in-frame ones, dropping some. The repertoire holds about 130,000 clones, 90% seen once, with around 4.5% in the top ten. The sequencing used peripheral blood, collected on day 0 of MenACWY control vaccination. These receptors came from an adult in good health.

This chain connects TRBV6-4 to TRBJ1-2; D uncertain. The CDR3 covers 16 residues. CDR1 and CDR2 from the germline V gene are MRHNA and SNTAGT. With 0 bases removed from V and 8 bases from J, the gap between germline ends came to 19 bases. For the CDR3, the DNA is TGTGCCAGCAGTGACTCCAAGGGTCCCCCAGCGCGCGGCTACACCTTC. Its translation: CASSDSKGPPARGYTF.

This clone has only one observation. This CDR3 reads CASSLPAPTDTQYF. The CDR3 DNA sequence: TGTGCCAGCAGTTTACCCGCCCCGACAGATACGCAGTATTTT. This sequence joins TRBV28 and TRBJ2-3, with D hard to call. V dropped 2 bases and J dropped 3 bases, with 9 bases sitting between them. The CDR3 has 14 amino acids. CDR1 MDHEN and CDR2 SYDVKM come from the germline V gene.

This clone was recorded once. This chain connects TRBV7-9 to TRBJ2-3, with D possibly matching TRBD1 (7 bases). The CDR3 is 16 residues long. Trimming took off 5 bases at V and 3 bases at J, with 18 bases between the two ends. CDR1 and CDR2 from the germline V gene are SEHNR and FQNEAQ (reference sequence). CDR3 in amino acids: CASSQAGGSPTDTQYF. The CDR3, as DNA: TGTGCCAGCAGCCAAGCAGGGGGGAGTCCAACAGATACGCAGTATTTT.

This chain joins TRBV9 and TRBJ2-2; D may be TRBD1 (5 bases). V was clipped by 3 bases and J by 3 bases, with 9 bases between them. Germline V gene data show CDR1 as SGDLS and CDR2 as YYNGEE. There are 14 residues in the CDR3. This CDR3 reads CASSGGHYTGELFF. For the CDR3, the DNA is TGTGCCAGCAGCGGCGGACACTACACCGGGGAGCTGTTTTTT.

The rearrangement uses TRBV7-2 and TRBJ2-5; D call uncertain. From germline, CDR1 is SGHTA and CDR2 FQGNSA. Trimming took 5 bases from V and 4 from J, leaving 14 bases between them. The length of the CDR3 is 14 residues. CDR3 in amino acids: CASSKRTNLETQYF. The CDR3 nucleotides read TGTGCCAGCAGCAAACGGACGAACCTAGAGACCCAGTACTTC.

The gene calls are TRBV7-9 and TRBJ2-5; D tentatively reads TRBD1 or TRBD2 (5 bases each). Trimming removed 6 bases from V and 2 bases from J, with 10 bases in between. Germline lookup yields CDR1 SEHNR and CDR2 FQNEAQ (reference sequence). There are 13 residues in the CDR3. For the CDR3, the DNA is TGTGCCAGCAGGAGAGAGGGGCAAGAGACCCAGTACTTC. This sequence encodes CASRREGQETQYF.

Written as DNA, the CDR3 is TGTGCCAGCAGTCCGCATTGGACAGGAAACTATGGCTACACCTTC. It yields the protein CASSPHWTGNYGYTF. J is TRBJ1-2 and V is TRBV28, with 7 bases fitting TRBD1. Germline CDR1 MDHEN, CDR2 SYDVKM. The CDR3 extends over 15 amino acids. V lost 5 bases, J lost 2 bases, and 8 bases stayed unmatched.

This clone was seen just once. This chain joins TRBV28 and TRBJ2-1; the D gene is possibly TRBD1 (6 bases). This CDR3 has 16 amino acids. V lost 9 bases and J lost 0, with 18 bases in between. CDR1 and CDR2 from the germline V gene are MDHEN and SYDVKM. The chain's CDR3 is CASSTGTLSSYNEQFF. The CDR3 DNA follows: TGTGCCAGTTCAACAGGGACCCTGAGCTCCTACAATGAGCAGTTCTTC. The full variable domain, its missing parts supplied by reference TRBV28 and TRBJ2-1, is DVKVTQSSRYLVKRTGEKVFLECVQDMDHENMFWYRQDPGLGLRLIYFSYDVKMKEKGDIPEGYSVSREKKERFSLILESASTNQTSMYLCASSTGTLSSYNEQFFGPGTRLTVL.

The chain couples TRBV12-3 or TRBV12-4 to TRBJ1-4, with no clear D. The CDR3 is 13 residues long. V was shortened by 0 bases and J by 4 bases, with 3 bases between the two germline ends. The CDR3 here is CASSLALNEKLFF. CDR3 in DNA: TGTGCCAGCAGTTTAGCGCTTAATGAAAAACTGTTTTTT.

V usage is TRBV14 and J usage is TRBJ2-2, with D possibly being TRBD1 (6 bases). Trimming removed 0 bases at V and 0 bases at J, with 14 bases between. The germline CDR1 and CDR2 sequences are SGHDN and FVKESK. This CDR3 region has 18 residues. The CDR3 region has the DNA TGTGCCAGCAGCCAAGATTGGCAGGGGCTACCGAACACCGGGGAGCTGTTTTTT. It is translated as CASSQDWQGLPNTGELFF.

The chain combines TRBV5-1 with TRBJ1-2, with D perhaps matching TRBD1 (5 bases). This CDR3 region has 15 residues. Trimming removed 0 bases at V and 0 bases at J, with 9 bases between. Germline loops: CDR1 SGHRS, CDR2 YFSETQ. The CDR3 DNA sequence: TGCGCCAGCAGCTTGGAATCACAGGCTAACTATGGCTACACCTTC. It codes for CASSLESQANYGYTF. Looking up the rest from reference TRBV5-1 and TRBJ1-2 gives the full variable domain: KAGVTQTPRYLIKTRGQQVTLSCSPISGHRSVSWYQQTPGQGLQFLFEYFSETQRNKGNFPGRFSGRQFSNSRSEMNVSTLELGDSALYLCASSLESQANYGYTFGSGTRLTVV.

The J gene is TRBJ1-4, the V gene TRBV7-2; a weak D match, TRBD1 (6 bases). The CDR3 is 17 residues long. Germline V lookup: CDR1 SGHTA, CDR2 FQGNSA. Trimming took 1 base from V and 2 from J, leaving 14 bases between them. The CDR3 nucleotides read TGTGCCAGCAGCTTAGTCGCCAGGGGTGGGACTAATGAAAAACTGTTTTTT. Its protein is CASSLVARGGTNEKLFF.

This sequence joins TRBV7-9 and TRBJ2-3; TRBD1 might be the D (5 bases). V was pared by 11 bases and J by 4 bases, with 13 bases between. The CDR3 has 12 residues. Looked up from germline, CDR1 is SEHNR and CDR2 is FQNEAQ (reference sequence). The DNA of the CDR3 is TGTGCCGGAAGGCAGGGCGCAGATACGCAGTATTTT. It yields the protein CAGRQGADTQYF.

V usage is TRBV7-2 and J usage is TRBJ2-3; D may be TRBD2 (7 bases). The CDR3 covers 16 residues. V gave up 5 bases and J gave up 2 bases, with 17 bases separating them. Germline loops: CDR1 SGHTA, CDR2 FQGNSA. The CDR3 DNA reads as TGTGCCAGCAGCCGGAGGGGGGGCATGAACACAGATACGCAGTATTTT. Protein sequence: CASSRRGGMNTDTQYF.

CDR3 nucleotides: TGCGCCAGCAGCCAATTCGACAGGGACCAAGCTTTCTTT. It is translated as CASSQFDRDQAFF. The J gene is TRBJ1-1, the V gene TRBV5-1, with 7 nucleotides matching TRBD1. Germline CDR1 is SGHRS and CDR2 is YFSETQ. This CDR3 comprises 13 residues. The V gene end was trimmed by 4 bases and the J gene end by 9 bases; junction bases not matched to a gene: 9.

This clone was picked up one time. CDR3 DNA: TGTGCCAGCAGCCGTAATAGCGGGAGTTCCGAGCAGTACTTC. This codes for CASSRNSGSSEQYF. This sequence joins TRBV7-9 and TRBJ2-7; 9 nucleotides match TRBD2. The V gene's germline CDR1 is SEHNR and CDR2 FQNEAQ (reference sequence). Losses at the gene ends were 5 bases for V and 6 bases for J; bases not matched to a gene: 8. The CDR3 totals 14 residues.

As for this clone: The junction departs from germline at one end; a sequencing error may be responsible. CDR3 sequence: CASSLAGGVTGELFF. The DNA for the CDR3 is TGTGCCAGCAGCCTAGCGGGGGGGGTCACCGGGGAGCTGTTTTTT. The genes are TRBV7-8 and TRBJ2-2, with 12 bases that match TRBD2. Germline CDR1 SGHVS, CDR2 FQNEAQ. This CDR3 has 15 amino acids.

The J gene is TRBJ2-1, the V gene TRBV4-3, with 11 bases fitting TRBD2. The CDR3 runs 16 residues. In germline, CDR1 is LGHNA, CDR2 YSLEER. V shed 4 bases, J shed 3 bases, and the junction held 5 bases outside the gene matches. The CDR3 loop reads CASSPTTSGDYNEQFF. CDR3 nucleotide sequence: TGCGCCAGCAGCCCAACGACTAGCGGGGACTACAATGAGCAGTTCTTC.

The CDR3 reads CATSSTGTGAYNEQFF. DNA of the CDR3: TGTGCCACCAGCAGCACCGGGACAGGGGCCTACAATGAGCAGTTCTTC. This sequence joins TRBV15 and TRBJ2-1; 10 bases map to TRBD1. Germline lookup yields CDR1 LNHNV and CDR2 YYDKDF (reference sequence). With V trimmed by 3 bases and J by 2 bases, 4 bases remained unmatched. This CDR3 has 16 amino acids.

The chain employs TRBV10-3 and TRBJ2-7; tentative D call: TRBD1 (6 bases). The CDR3 sequence is 16 residues long. Per germline, CDR1 ENHRY and CDR2 SYGVKD. V was pared by 0 bases and J by 0 bases, with 12 bases between. The DNA of the CDR3 is TGTGCCATCAGTGAGTCGGGGGCGGATAGCTCCTACGAGCAGTACTTC. Residues: CAISESGADSSYEQYF.

The chain's CDR3 is CASSLGVNTEAFF. CDR3 nucleotide sequence: TGTGCCAGCAGTTTAGGGGTGAACACTGAAGCTTTCTTT. The rearrangement uses TRBV12-3 or TRBV12-4 and TRBJ1-1; D call uncertain. The ends were cut back, 1 base at V and 0 bases at J, with 3 bases in the middle. CDR3 length: 13 amino acids.

Only one count was recorded for this clone. The J gene is TRBJ1-5, the V gene TRBV11-2, with a tentative D call TRBD1 (6 bases). Germline assignment: CDR1 SGHAT and CDR2 FQNNGV. The CDR3 is 14 residues long. V lost 6 bases to trimming and J lost 8 bases, with 17 bases between them. CDR3 DNA sequence: TGTGCCAGCAGTCCCCCGGGGGCCAACAAGCCCCAGCATTTT. It specifies CASSPPGANKPQHF.

This clone was seen a single time. This chain connects TRBV6-4 to TRBJ1-2; a possible D gene is TRBD1 (5 bases). CDR1 is MRHNA and CDR2 is SNTAGT in the germline V gene. V lost 6 bases to trimming and J lost 6 bases, with 14 bases between them. There are 13 residues in the CDR3. The CDR3 loop is CASSDRTQDGYTF. The CDR3 DNA sequence: TGTGCCAGCAGCGACCGGACACAGGATGGCTACACCTTC.

By frequency in the sample, this clone is medium-sized. The genes are TRBV11-2 and TRBJ2-3, with D tentatively TRBD1 (6 bases). Trimming left V 4 bases short and J 2 bases short, with 13 bases between. The CDR3 has 15 residues. The germline gives CDR1 SGHAT, CDR2 FQNNGV. CDR3 DNA sequence: TGTGCCAGCAGCTCTGGTGGGGGCCACACAGATACGCAGTATTTT. Its translation is CASSSGGGHTDTQYF.

This clone was detected only once. The chain is built from TRBV29-1 and TRBJ2-1; 11 positions agree with TRBD2. CDR1 and CDR2 from the germline V gene are SQVTM and ANQGSEA. Trimming at V came to 3 bases and at J to 6 bases, leaving 13 bases not matched to a gene. The CDR3 is 17 residues long. The CDR3 loop reads CSVEWLAGGVLSNEQFF. The CDR3 DNA follows: TGCAGCGTTGAGTGGCTAGCGGGAGGTGTTCTCAGCAATGAGCAGTTCTTC.

The rearrangement joins TRBV5-1 to TRBJ1-2; a possible D gene is TRBD1 (6 bases). Germline assignment: CDR1 SGHRS and CDR2 YFSETQ. The CDR3 totals 13 residues. The V end lost 5 bases, the J end lost 0 bases, and 8 bases lay between the germline ends. The chain's CDR3 is CASRTGSNYGYTF. DNA of the CDR3: TGCGCCAGCAGGACAGGTTCTAACTATGGCTACACCTTC. Full variable domain (missing parts from reference TRBV5-1 and TRBJ1-2): KAGVTQTPRYLIKTRGQQVTLSCSPISGHRSVSWYQQTPGQGLQFLFEYFSETQRNKGNFPGRFSGRQFSNSRSEMNVSTLELGDSALYLCASRTGSNYGYTFGSGTRLTVV.